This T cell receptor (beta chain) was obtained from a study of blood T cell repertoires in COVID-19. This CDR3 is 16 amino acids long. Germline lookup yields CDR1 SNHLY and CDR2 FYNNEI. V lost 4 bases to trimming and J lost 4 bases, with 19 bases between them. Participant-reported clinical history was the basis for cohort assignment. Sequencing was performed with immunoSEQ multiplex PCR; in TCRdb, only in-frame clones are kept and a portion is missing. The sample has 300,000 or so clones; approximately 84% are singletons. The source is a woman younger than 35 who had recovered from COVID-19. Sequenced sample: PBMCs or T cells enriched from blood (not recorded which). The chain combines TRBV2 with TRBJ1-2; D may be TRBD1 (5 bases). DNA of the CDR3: TGTGCCAGCAGTGGGGGTCAGCTCCAAGGGGTCTATGGCTACACCTTC. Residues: CASSGGQLQGVYGYTF.